Below are 4 T cell receptor beta chains sequenced from a single sample in a study of T-cell reconstitution after alpha-beta-depleted transplantation in children. Molecular barcoding with unique molecular identifiers was used for the TCRbeta library. Each CDR3 protein is one row after TCRdb ran MiXCR on the PCR reads. The sample includes roughly 150,000 distinct CDR3 sequences, over 8.5% of them seen just once. The specimen comprised PBMCs, sampled before TCRalphabeta/CD19-depleted stem cell transplant. These receptor sequences come from a boy aged 2 to 10 with acute myeloid leukemia, due to receive a stem cell transplant.

This clonotype came up many times. The rearrangement uses TRBV14 and TRBJ2-5; D might be TRBD1 or TRBD2, each matching 5 bases. The CDR3 length is 15 residues. Germline CDR1 reads SGHDN; CDR2 reads FVKESK. V shed 1 base and J shed 5 bases, with 14 bases lying between them. The CDR3 DNA reads as TGTGCCAGCAGCCAAGTATCACGGGGCCGCGAGACCCAGTACTTC. It codes for CASSQVSRGRETQYF. The full variable domain, with the rest looked up from reference TRBV14 and TRBJ2-5, is EAGVTQFPSHSVIEKGQTVTLRCDPISGHDNLYWYRRVMGKEIKFLLHFVKESKQDESGMPNNRFLAERTGGTYSTLKVQPAELEDSGVYFCASSQVSRGRETQYFGPGTRLLVL.

The sample holds one count of this clonotype. The rearrangement uses TRBV3-1 and TRBJ2-5, with a weak D call TRBD1 (6 bases). Trimming removed 8 bases at V and 0 bases at J, with 13 bases between. CDR3 length equals 14 residues. Germline lookup yields CDR1 LGHDT and CDR2 YNNKEL (reference sequence). CDR3 residues: CASRSRTDQETQYF. In nucleotides, the CDR3 is TGTGCCAGCCGCTCCCGGACAGACCAAGAGACCCAGTACTTC.

This clonotype was picked up a small number of times. The CDR3 protein is CASSPLAAYNEQFF. The CDR3 region has the DNA TGTGCCAGCAGCCCGCTAGCGGCATACAATGAGCAGTTCTTC. J is TRBJ2-1 and V is TRBV5-6; TRBD2 aligns across 7 bases. V trimming: 4 bases; J trimming: 4 bases; junction bases outside the gene matches: 5. Looked up from germline, CDR1 is SGHDT and CDR2 is YYEEEE. This CDR3 contains 14 residues.

This clonotype was counted at least ten times. The chain uses TRBV14 and TRBJ1-2, with D unclear. This CDR3 is 12 amino acids long. V gave up 1 base and J gave up 3 bases, with 3 bases separating them. The V gene's germline CDR1 is SGHDN and CDR2 FVKESK. The CDR3, as DNA: TGTGCCAGCAGCCAAGGGGACTATGGCTACACCTTC. This gives the protein CASSQGDYGYTF.